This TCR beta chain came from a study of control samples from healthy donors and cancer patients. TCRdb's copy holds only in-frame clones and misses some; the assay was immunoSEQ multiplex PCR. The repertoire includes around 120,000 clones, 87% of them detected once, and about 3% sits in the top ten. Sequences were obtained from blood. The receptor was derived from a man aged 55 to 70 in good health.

CDR3 bases: TGTGCCAGCAGTTGGGGTCCACTCTATGGCTACACCTTC. This gives the protein CASSWGPLYGYTF. V usage is TRBV6-5 and J usage is TRBJ1-2; no clear D. This CDR3 has 13 residues. Germline V gene lookup returns CDR1 MNHEY and CDR2 SVGAGI. The germline V and J ends were trimmed by 4 bases and 4 bases, with 10 bases remaining between them.